This T cell receptor beta chain was identified during a study of cytomegalovirus exposure and HLA in healthy donors. Using immunoSEQ multiplex PCR, the repertoire was profiled, and TCRdb retains in-frame clones only, with some absent. The sample has some 130,000 clones; about 94% are singletons. The receptor was derived from a man between 18 and 35 years old in good health and CMV-seropositive. The sample comprised PBMCs.

The CDR3 DNA is TGCGCCAGCAGCCGACAGGTACTCTCTGGAAACACCATATATTTT. It translates to CASSRQVLSGNTIYF. J is TRBJ1-3 and V is TRBV5-1; weak D call: TRBD1 (6 bases). V was pared by 4 bases and J by 0 bases, with 11 bases between. Germline CDR1 and CDR2: SGHRS and YFSETQ. The CDR3 has 15 residues.